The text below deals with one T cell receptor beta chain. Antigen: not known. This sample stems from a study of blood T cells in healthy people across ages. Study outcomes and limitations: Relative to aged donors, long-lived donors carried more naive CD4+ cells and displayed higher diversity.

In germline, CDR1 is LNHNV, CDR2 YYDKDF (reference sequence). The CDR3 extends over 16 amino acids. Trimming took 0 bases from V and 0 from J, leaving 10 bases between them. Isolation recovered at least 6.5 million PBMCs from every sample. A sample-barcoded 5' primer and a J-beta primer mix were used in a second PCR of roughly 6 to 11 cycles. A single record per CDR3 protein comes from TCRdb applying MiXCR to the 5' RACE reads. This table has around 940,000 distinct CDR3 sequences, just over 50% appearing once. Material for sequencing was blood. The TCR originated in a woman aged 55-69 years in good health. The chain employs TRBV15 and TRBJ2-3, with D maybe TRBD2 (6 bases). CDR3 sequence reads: CATSRDIAASTDTQYF. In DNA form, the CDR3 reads TGTGCCACCAGCAGAGATATAGCGGCTAGCACAGATACGCAGTATTTT. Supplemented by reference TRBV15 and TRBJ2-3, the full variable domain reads DAMVIQNPRYQVTQFGKPVTLSCSQTLNHNVMYWYQQKSSQAPKLLFHYYDKDFNNEADTPDNFQSRRPNTSFCFLDIRSPGLGDTAMYLCATSRDIAASTDTQYFGPGTRLTVL.